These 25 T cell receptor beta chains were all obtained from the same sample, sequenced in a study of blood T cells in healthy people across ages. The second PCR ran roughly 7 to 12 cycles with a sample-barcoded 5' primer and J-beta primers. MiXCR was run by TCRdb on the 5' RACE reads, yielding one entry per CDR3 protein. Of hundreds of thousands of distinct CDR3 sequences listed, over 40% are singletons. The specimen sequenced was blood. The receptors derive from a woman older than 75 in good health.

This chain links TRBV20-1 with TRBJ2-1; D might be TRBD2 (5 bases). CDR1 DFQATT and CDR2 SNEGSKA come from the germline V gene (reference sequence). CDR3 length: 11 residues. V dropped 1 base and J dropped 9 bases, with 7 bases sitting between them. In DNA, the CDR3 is TGCAGTGCTAGAGTAGCGACTGAGCAGTTCTTC. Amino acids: CSARVATEQFF.

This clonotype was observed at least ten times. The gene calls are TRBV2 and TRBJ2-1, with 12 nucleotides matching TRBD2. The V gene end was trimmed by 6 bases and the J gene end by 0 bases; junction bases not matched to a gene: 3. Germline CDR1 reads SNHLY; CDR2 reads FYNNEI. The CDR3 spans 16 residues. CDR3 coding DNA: TGTGCCAGCAGAACGACTAGCGGGAGCTCCTACAATGAGCAGTTCTTC. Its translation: CASRTTSGSSYNEQFF.

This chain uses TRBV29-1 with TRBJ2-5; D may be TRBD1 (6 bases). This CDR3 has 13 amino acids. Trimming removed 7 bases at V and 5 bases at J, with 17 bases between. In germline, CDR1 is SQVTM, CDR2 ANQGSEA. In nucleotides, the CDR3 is TGCAGCGGTACCGAGGTCAGGGGTGAGACCCAGTACTTC. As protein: CSGTEVRGETQYF.

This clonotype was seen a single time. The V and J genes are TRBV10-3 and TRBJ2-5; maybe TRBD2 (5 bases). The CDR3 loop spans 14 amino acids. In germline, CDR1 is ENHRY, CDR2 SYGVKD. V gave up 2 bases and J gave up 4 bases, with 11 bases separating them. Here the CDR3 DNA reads TGTGCCATCAGTGAGGGCTCCCGGGGAGAGACCCAGTACTTC. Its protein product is CAISEGSRGETQYF.

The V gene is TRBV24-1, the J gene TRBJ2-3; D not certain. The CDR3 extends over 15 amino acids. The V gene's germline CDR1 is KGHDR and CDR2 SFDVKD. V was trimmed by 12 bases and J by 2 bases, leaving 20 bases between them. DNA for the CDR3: TGTGCCGCCGGTGACGGACGGATGATCACAGATACGCAGTATTTT. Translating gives CAAGDGRMITDTQYF.

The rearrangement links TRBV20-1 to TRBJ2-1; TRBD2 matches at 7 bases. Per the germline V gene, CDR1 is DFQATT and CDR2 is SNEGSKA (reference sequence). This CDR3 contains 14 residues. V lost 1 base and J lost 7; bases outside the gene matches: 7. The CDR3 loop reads CSARAGGGTNEQFF. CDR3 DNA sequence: TGCAGTGCTAGAGCGGGAGGTGGAACGAATGAGCAGTTCTTC.

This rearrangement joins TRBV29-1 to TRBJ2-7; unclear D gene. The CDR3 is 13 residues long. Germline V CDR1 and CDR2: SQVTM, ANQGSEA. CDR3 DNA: TGCAGTGTCTCGACCGCTAACTCCTACGAGCAGTACTTC. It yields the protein CSVSTANSYEQYF.

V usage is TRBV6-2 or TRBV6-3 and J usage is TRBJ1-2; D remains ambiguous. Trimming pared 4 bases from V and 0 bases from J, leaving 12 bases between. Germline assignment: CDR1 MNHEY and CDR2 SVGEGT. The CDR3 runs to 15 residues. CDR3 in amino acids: CASSFRGRPNYGYTF. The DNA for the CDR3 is TGTGCCAGCAGTTTCCGCGGAAGGCCTAACTATGGCTACACCTTC.

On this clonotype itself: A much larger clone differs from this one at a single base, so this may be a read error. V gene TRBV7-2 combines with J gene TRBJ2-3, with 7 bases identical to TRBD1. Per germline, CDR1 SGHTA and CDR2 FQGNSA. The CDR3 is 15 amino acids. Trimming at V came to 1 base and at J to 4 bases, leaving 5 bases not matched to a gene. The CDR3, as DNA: TGTGCCAGCAGCTTAGGTGGACAGGTTGCAGATACGCAGTATTTT. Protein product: CASSLGGQVADTQYF.

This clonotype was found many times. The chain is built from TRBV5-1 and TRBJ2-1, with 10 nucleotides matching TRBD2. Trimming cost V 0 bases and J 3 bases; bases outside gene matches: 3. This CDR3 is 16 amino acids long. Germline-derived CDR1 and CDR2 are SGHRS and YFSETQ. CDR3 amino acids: CASSLGTSGLYNEQFF. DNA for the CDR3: TGCGCCAGCAGCTTGGGGACTAGCGGCCTCTACAATGAGCAGTTCTTC.

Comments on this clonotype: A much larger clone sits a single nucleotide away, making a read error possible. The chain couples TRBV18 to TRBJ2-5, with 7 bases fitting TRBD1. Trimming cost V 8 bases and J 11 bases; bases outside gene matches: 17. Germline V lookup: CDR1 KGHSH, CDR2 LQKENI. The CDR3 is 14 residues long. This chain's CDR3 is CASVTRQGSNEQYF. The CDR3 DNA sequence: TGTGCCAGCGTCACTCGACAGGGAAGCAATGAGCAGTACTTC.

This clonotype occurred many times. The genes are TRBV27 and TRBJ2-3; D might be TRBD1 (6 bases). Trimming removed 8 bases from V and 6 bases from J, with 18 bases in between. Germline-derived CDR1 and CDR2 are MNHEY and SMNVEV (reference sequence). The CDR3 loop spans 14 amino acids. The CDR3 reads CASRNRAFVDTQYF. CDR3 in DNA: TGTGCCAGCCGGAACAGGGCGTTTGTTGATACGCAGTATTTT.

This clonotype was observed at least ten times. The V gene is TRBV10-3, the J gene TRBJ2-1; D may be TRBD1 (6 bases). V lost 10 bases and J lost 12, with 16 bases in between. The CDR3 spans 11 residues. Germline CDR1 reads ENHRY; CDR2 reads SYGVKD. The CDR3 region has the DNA TGTGCCACCAGGGGTGAGTGGATGCAGTTCTTC. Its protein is CATRGEWMQFF.

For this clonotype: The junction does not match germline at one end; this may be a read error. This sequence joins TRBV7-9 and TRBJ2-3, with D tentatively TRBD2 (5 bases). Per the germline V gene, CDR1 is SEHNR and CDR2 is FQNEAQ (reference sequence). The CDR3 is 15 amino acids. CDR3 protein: CGSSRQRIHTDTQYF. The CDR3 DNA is TGTGGCAGCAGCCGTCAGCGGATACACACAGATACGCAGTATTTT.

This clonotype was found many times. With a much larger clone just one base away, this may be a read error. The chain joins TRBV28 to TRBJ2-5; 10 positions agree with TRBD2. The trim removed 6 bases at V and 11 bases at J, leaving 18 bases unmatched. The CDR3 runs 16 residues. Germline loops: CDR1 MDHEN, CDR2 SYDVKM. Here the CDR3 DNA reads TGTGCCAGCAGCCCCCACCTCGGGACTAGCGTTAATGAGCAGTACTTC. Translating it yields CASSPHLGTSVNEQYF.

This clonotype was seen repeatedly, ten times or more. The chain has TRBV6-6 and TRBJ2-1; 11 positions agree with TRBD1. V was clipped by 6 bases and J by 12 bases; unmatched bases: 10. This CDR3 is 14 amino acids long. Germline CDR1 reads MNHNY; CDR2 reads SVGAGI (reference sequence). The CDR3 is CASRAGTGGMGQFF. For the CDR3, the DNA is TGTGCCAGCAGAGCCGGGACAGGGGGTATGGGGCAGTTCTTC.

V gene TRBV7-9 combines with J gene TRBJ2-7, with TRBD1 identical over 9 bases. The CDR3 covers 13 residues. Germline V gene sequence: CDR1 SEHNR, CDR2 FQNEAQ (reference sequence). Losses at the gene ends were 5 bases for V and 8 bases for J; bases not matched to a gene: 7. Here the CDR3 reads CASSGGTGQKQYF. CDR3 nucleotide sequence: TGTGCCAGCAGCGGTGGGACAGGGCAGAAGCAGTACTTC.

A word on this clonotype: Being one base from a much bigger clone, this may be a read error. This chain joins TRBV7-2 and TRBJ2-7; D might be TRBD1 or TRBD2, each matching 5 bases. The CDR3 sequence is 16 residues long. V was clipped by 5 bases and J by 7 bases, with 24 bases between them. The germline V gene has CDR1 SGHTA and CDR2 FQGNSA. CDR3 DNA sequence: TGTGCCAGCAGCCGGCGCCTTGGGACGGGTTACAATGAGCAGTACTTC. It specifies CASSRRLGTGYNEQYF.

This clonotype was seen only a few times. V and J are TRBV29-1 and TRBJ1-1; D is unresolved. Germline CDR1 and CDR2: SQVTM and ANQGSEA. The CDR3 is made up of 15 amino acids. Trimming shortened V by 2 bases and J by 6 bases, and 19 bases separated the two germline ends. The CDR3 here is CSVESQRLQTAEAFF. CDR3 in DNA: TGCAGCGTTGAATCCCAACGCCTCCAAACTGCTGAAGCTTTCTTT.

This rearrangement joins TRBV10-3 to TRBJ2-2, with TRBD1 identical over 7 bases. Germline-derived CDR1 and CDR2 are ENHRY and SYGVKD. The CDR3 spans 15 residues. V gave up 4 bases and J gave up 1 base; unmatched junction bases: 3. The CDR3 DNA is TGTGCCATCAGTGCGGGACAGCTGAACACCGGGGAGCTGTTTTTT. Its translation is CAISAGQLNTGELFF.

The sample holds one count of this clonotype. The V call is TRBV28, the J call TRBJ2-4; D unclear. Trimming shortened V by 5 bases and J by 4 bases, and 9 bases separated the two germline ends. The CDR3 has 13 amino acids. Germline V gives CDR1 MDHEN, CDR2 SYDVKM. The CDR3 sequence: CASSEEQKNIQYF. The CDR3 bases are TGTGCCAGCAGTGAGGAACAAAAAAACATTCAGTACTTC.

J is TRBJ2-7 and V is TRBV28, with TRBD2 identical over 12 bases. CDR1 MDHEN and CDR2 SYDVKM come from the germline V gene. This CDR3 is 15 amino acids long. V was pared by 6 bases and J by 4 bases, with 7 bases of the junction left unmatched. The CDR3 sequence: CASRGLAGTPYEQYF. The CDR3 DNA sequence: TGTGCCAGCAGAGGACTAGCGGGAACGCCTTACGAGCAGTACTTC. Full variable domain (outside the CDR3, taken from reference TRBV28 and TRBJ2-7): DVKVTQSSRYLVKRTGEKVFLECVQDMDHENMFWYRQDPGLGLRLIYFSYDVKMKEKGDIPEGYSVSREKKERFSLILESASTNQTSMYLCASRGLAGTPYEQYFGPGTRLTVT.

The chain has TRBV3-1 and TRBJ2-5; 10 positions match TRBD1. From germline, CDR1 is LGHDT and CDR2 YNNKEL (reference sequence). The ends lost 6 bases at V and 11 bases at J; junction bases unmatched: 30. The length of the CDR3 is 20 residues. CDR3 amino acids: CASSPHVGRRTGGDYNEQYF. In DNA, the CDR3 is TGTGCCAGCAGTCCCCACGTCGGTCGACGGACAGGGGGAGACTACAATGAGCAGTACTTC.

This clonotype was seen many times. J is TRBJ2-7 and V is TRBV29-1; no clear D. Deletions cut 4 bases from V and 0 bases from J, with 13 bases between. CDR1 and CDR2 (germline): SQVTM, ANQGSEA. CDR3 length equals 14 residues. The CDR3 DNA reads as TGCAGCGTTGCCTTAGGGTGGTTCTCCTACGAGCAGTACTTC. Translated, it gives CSVALGWFSYEQYF.

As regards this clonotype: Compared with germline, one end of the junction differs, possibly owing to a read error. Here the CDR3 reads CASSLDGVNSGADVLTF. In DNA form, the CDR3 reads TGTGCCAGCAGTTTAGACGGGGTCAACTCTGGGGCCGACGTCCTGACTTTC. The chain couples TRBV12-3 or TRBV12-4 to TRBJ2-6, with D perhaps given as TRBD1 or TRBD2 (5 bases each). This CDR3 is 17 amino acids long.